The rows below give T cell receptor beta chains drawn from one sample of a study of OX40 agonist ivuxolimab in advanced cancers. Measured with immunoSEQ multiplex PCR; TCRdb has only the in-frame clones, and not every one. The sample records 65,000 to 90,000 clones, over 65% being singletons. Here the sequenced sample was CD4+ or CD8+ T cells sorted from blood, taken in a trial of the OX40 agonist ivuxolimab. Receptor source: an adult with an advanced solid tumor such as melanoma, head and neck, liver or kidney cancer. The CDR3 runs from the conserved cysteine through the conserved F or W. Each record gives: CDR3 length, V gene, clone size, D gene, J gene, CDR3 protein, CDR3 DNA. A D gene is named only where the DNA matches it firmly. Clone size appears in some rows only: once, few, many, or a class for an expanded clone.

length: 17
V: TRBV5-6
size: NA
D: NA
J: TRBJ1-3
CDR3: CASSSPTGPSSGNTIYF
DNA: TGTGCCAGCAGCTCACCGACAGGACCCTCCTCTGGAAACACCATATATTTT

length: 15
V: TRBV7-9
size: NA
D: NA
J: TRBJ1-4
CDR3: CASSPSATTNEKLFF
DNA: TGTGCCAGCAGCCCTTCGGCCACAACTAATGAAAAACTGTTTTTT

length: 12
V: TRBV10-3
size: NA
D: NA
J: TRBJ2-7
CDR3: CAISESSYEQYF
DNA: TGTGCCATCAGCGAGAGCTCCTACGAGCAGTACTTC

length: 15
V: TRBV5-6
size: once
D: TRBD1
J: TRBJ1-1
CDR3: CASSLDRGRGTEAFF
DNA: TGTGCCAGCAGCTTGGACAGGGGGCGAGGGACTGAAGCTTTCTTT

length: 11
V: TRBV5-1
size: NA
D: NA
J: TRBJ2-5
CDR3: CASSEQETQYF
DNA: TGCGCCAGCAGCGAACAAGAGACCCAGTACTTC

length: 15
V: TRBV5-1
size: NA
D: TRBD1
J: TRBJ2-1
CDR3: CASSLAGQGSNEQFF
DNA: TGCGCCAGCAGCTTGGCGGGACAGGGATCCAATGAGCAGTTCTTC

length: 16
V: TRBV7-2
size: NA
D: TRBD1
J: TRBJ2-5
CDR3: CASSLQGALSQETQYF
DNA: TGTGCCAGCAGCTTACAGGGGGCGCTTTCCCAAGAGACCCAGTACTTC

length: 16
V: TRBV28
size: once
D: NA
J: TRBJ2-1
CDR3: CASSSHPGQGGNEQFF
DNA: TGTGCCAGCAGTTCCCATCCCGGACAGGGAGGGAATGAGCAGTTCTTC

length: 19
V: TRBV7-2
size: NA
D: NA
J: TRBJ2-1
CDR3: CASSFIAGTRGLMGNEQFF
DNA: TGTGCCAGCAGCTTTATAGCCGGGACACGGGGTTTGATGGGCAATGAGCAGTTCTTC

length: 18
V: TRBV7-8
size: NA
D: TRBD2
J: TRBJ2-4
CDR3: CASSLLLAGGLAKNIQYF
DNA: TGTGCCAGCAGCTTGTTGCTAGCGGGGGGTTTGGCCAAAAACATTCAGTACTTC

length: 15
V: TRBV7-9
size: few
D: NA
J: TRBJ1-5
CDR3: CASSLARGGNQPQHF
DNA: TGTGCCAGCAGCTTAGCGCGAGGGGGGAATCAGCCCCAGCATTTT

length: 14
V: TRBV5-6
size: NA
D: TRBD1
J: TRBJ1-2
CDR3: CASSLVQGVNGYTF
DNA: TGTGCCAGCAGCTTGGTGCAGGGGGTAAATGGCTACACCTTC

length: 13
V: TRBV6-5
size: NA
D: TRBD1
J: TRBJ2-7
CDR3: CASSSGQRHEQYF
DNA: TGTGCCAGCAGTTCGGGACAGAGGCACGAGCAGTACTTC

length: 11
V: TRBV7-2
size: NA
D: NA
J: TRBJ2-5
CDR3: CASSSRETQYF
DNA: TGTGCCAGCAGCTCACGTGAGACCCAGTACTTC

length: 15
V: TRBV29-1
size: NA
D: TRBD1
J: TRBJ2-1
CDR3: CSVERTGSPDNEQFF
DNA: TGCAGCGTTGAAAGGACAGGGAGTCCCGACAATGAGCAGTTCTTC

length: 16
V: TRBV7-9
size: NA
D: TRBD1
J: TRBJ1-2
CDR3: CASSETGQVSGYGYTF
DNA: TGTGCCAGCAGCGAAACCGGACAGGTCTCTGGCTATGGCTACACCTTC

length: 15
V: TRBV5-6
size: once
D: NA
J: TRBJ1-1
CDR3: CASSLPGTPNTEAFF
DNA: TGTGCCAGCAGCTTGCCCGGGACACCGAACACTGAAGCTTTCTTT

length: 13
V: TRBV29-1
size: NA
D: TRBD1
J: TRBJ1-1
CDR3: CSARQGGNTEAFF
DNA: TGCAGCGCCCGACAGGGAGGTAACACTGAAGCTTTCTTT

length: 14
V: TRBV7-9
size: NA
D: NA
J: TRBJ1-1
CDR3: CASSQDAGVNEAFF
DNA: TGTGCCAGCAGCCAAGACGCAGGGGTAAACGAAGCTTTCTTT

length: 15
V: TRBV7-3
size: NA
D: TRBD2
J: TRBJ2-3
CDR3: CASSISGGDTDTQYF
DNA: TGTGCCAGCAGCATTAGCGGGGGGGACACAGATACGCAGTATTTT

length: 18
V: TRBV28
size: NA
D: NA
J: TRBJ1-2
CDR3: CASSLFRSRGSGNYGYTF
DNA: TGTGCCAGCAGTTTATTTAGGTCCCGCGGGAGTGGGAACTATGGCTACACCTTC

length: 15
V: TRBV28
size: NA
D: TRBD2
J: TRBJ2-1
CDR3: CASRPTSGGAGEQFF
DNA: TGTGCCAGCAGGCCTACTAGCGGGGGGGCCGGTGAGCAGTTCTTC

length: 14
V: TRBV5-8
size: NA
D: NA
J: TRBJ1-5
CDR3: CASSRDTYNQPQHF
DNA: TGTGCCAGCAGCCGTGACACTTACAATCAGCCCCAGCATTTT

length: 14
V: TRBV11-3
size: NA
D: NA
J: TRBJ1-1
CDR3: CASSLAGMHTEAFF
DNA: TGTGCCAGCAGCTTAGCAGGGATGCACACTGAAGCTTTCTTT

length: 12
V: TRBV29-1
size: few
D: NA
J: TRBJ2-4
CDR3: CSVAAAKNIQYF
DNA: TGCAGCGTTGCAGCTGCCAAAAACATTCAGTACTTC

length: 13
V: TRBV6-6
size: few
D: TRBD2
J: TRBJ2-5
CDR3: CASTSGGGETQYF
DNA: TGTGCCAGCACTAGCGGGGGGGGAGAGACCCAGTACTTC

length: 14
V: TRBV7-2
size: NA
D: NA
J: TRBJ2-3
CDR3: CASSLGGPPDTQYF
DNA: TGTGCCAGCAGCTTAGGCGGGCCCCCGGATACGCAGTATTTT

length: 16
V: TRBV14
size: NA
D: NA
J: TRBJ1-1
CDR3: CASSHPRQLGDTEAFF
DNA: TGTGCCAGCAGCCACCCAAGGCAATTGGGGGACACTGAAGCTTTCTTT

length: 15
V: TRBV18
size: NA
D: NA
J: TRBJ1-3
CDR3: CASSPPGVGGNTIYF
DNA: TGTGCCAGCTCACCCCCCGGGGTTGGAGGAAACACCATATATTTT

length: 16
V: TRBV9
size: NA
D: NA
J: TRBJ2-2
CDR3: CASSGGVGRDTGELFF
DNA: TGTGCCAGCAGCGGCGGGGTGGGGCGGGACACCGGGGAGCTGTTTTTT

length: 13
V: TRBV28
size: NA
D: TRBD1
J: TRBJ1-6
CDR3: CASIGQGGSPLHF
DNA: TGTGCCAGTATCGGACAGGGTGGTTCACCCCTCCACTTT

length: 12
V: TRBV4-2
size: NA
D: NA
J: TRBJ1-2
CDR3: CASSSSRGGYTF
DNA: TGTGCCAGCAGCTCCTCAAGGGGTGGCTACACCTTC

length: 15
V: TRBV7-2
size: NA
D: TRBD1
J: TRBJ2-1
CDR3: CASRFRDRGPNEQFF
DNA: TGTGCCAGCAGATTCCGGGACAGGGGGCCCAATGAGCAGTTCTTC

length: 16
V: TRBV15
size: NA
D: NA
J: TRBJ2-1
CDR3: CATSRDRTVSYNEQFF
DNA: TGTGCCACCAGCAGAGATCGTACAGTTTCGTACAATGAGCAGTTCTTC

length: 15
V: TRBV4-3
size: few
D: NA
J: TRBJ1-5
CDR3: CASSQVLDSYQPQHF
DNA: TGCGCCAGCAGCCAAGTATTAGACAGCTATCAGCCCCAGCATTTT

length: 15
V: TRBV5-1
size: NA
D: TRBD1
J: TRBJ1-2
CDR3: CASRMGGQTNYGYTF
DNA: TGCGCCAGCAGGATGGGGGGACAGACTAACTATGGCTACACCTTC

length: 16
V: TRBV14
size: NA
D: NA
J: TRBJ1-3
CDR3: CASSQDGTDRGNTIYF
DNA: TGTGCCAGCAGCCAAGATGGGACGGATAGGGGAAACACCATATATTTT